This passage covers 5 T cell receptor beta chains from one sample sequenced in a study of patients and donors after allogeneic stem cell transplantation. TCRdb re-called the RT-PCR reads through MiXCR, storing one row per CDR3 protein. This table holds about 410,000 distinct CDR3 sequences, under 20% found once. Sequencing was done on a sample of blood, either unsorted or a sorted T cell fraction (not recorded which). These receptors all come from a human donor who was either an allogeneic HSCT recipient or a stem cell or donor lymphocyte infusion donor (not recorded which). It is not recorded whose cells these are; they may come from a transplant donor.

The V call is TRBV5-1, the J call TRBJ2-7, with TRBD2 identical over 16 bases. The V and J ends lost 4 bases and 6 bases, in that order; junction bases with no gene match: 7. Germline V gives CDR1 SGHRS, CDR2 YFSETQ. This CDR3 spans 16 amino acids. The CDR3 coding sequence is TGCGCCAGCAGCCCGGGGACTAGCGGGAGGGTTCTCGAGCAGTACTTC. It is translated as CASSPGTSGRVLEQYF.

This chain links TRBV25-1 with TRBJ2-3; the D gene is possibly TRBD2 (6 bases). The CDR3 is 17 residues long. Trimming took off 6 bases at V and 1 base at J, with 20 bases between the two ends. Per the germline V gene, CDR1 is MGHDK and CDR2 is SYGVNS. The CDR3 is CASSRLGAGRRTDTQYF. The CDR3 region has the DNA TGTGCCAGCAGCCGCCTCGGGGCAGGGAGGCGCACAGATACGCAGTATTTT. The full variable domain, its missing parts supplied by reference TRBV25-1 and TRBJ2-3, is EADIYQTPRYLVIGTGKKITLECSQTMGHDKMYWYQQDPGMELHLIHYSYGVNSTEKGDLSSESTVSRIRTEHFPLTLESARPSHTSQYLCASSRLGAGRRTDTQYFGPGTRLTVL.

The chain joins TRBV12-3 or TRBV12-4 to TRBJ1-3, with unresolved D. The CDR3 sequence is 16 residues long. Trimming took off 0 bases at V and 1 base at J, with 10 bases between the two ends. CDR3 region: CASSLALLRSGNTIYF. In nucleotides, the CDR3 is TGTGCCAGCAGTTTAGCCCTCCTCCGATCTGGAAACACCATATATTTT.

Here the CDR3 reads CSARVIGLAGKSGSYNEQFF. The CDR3 DNA reads TGCAGTGCTAGAGTTATCGGGCTAGCGGGAAAGTCTGGCTCCTACAATGAGCAGTTCTTC. The chain recombines TRBV20-1 with TRBJ2-1, with 9 bases aligning to TRBD2. The CDR3 totals 20 residues. V was clipped by 1 base and J by 0 bases; unmatched bases: 16. In germline, CDR1 is DFQATT, CDR2 SNEGSKA (reference sequence).

V is TRBV10-3 and J is TRBJ1-1; D not resolved. Germline CDR1 is ENHRY and CDR2 is SYGVKD. The CDR3 loop spans 15 amino acids. V was shortened by 7 bases and J by 0 bases, with 15 bases between the two germline ends. In DNA, the CDR3 is TGTGCCATCACTGCGAGTGGCAGCTTGAACACTGAAGCTTTCTTT. Translation: CAITASGSLNTEAFF.